Following are 8 T cell receptor beta chains from one sample sequenced in a study of shared clonotypes between healthy human individuals. CD45RO-negative, CCR7-selected cells formed the naive CD8 fraction, which excluded terminally differentiated effector memory CD45RA+ cells. Clones were sequenced by immunoSEQ multiplex PCR, and TCRdb holds only the in-frame ones, with some missing. The sample yields approximately 1.9 million clones, roughly 93% seen once. What was sequenced was naive CD8+ T cells from PBMCs. These receptors originate from a man younger than 35 in good health. Some clones in this sample may be carry-over from other donors' samples.

V usage is TRBV27 and J usage is TRBJ1-1; weak D call: TRBD1 (6 bases). CDR1 is MNHEY, CDR2 SMNVEV, per germline (reference sequence). The CDR3 covers 19 residues. The V end was cut by 0 bases, the J end by 3 bases, with 23 bases between. The chain's CDR3 is CASSLSKGGGRISDTEAFF. The DNA of the CDR3 is TGTGCCAGCAGTTTATCGAAAGGGGGGGGGCGGATATCGGACACTGAAGCTTTCTTT.

The table lists this clone with a count of one. At one of its ends the junction is not consistent with the germline gene, which may arise from a read error. V is TRBV4-1 and J is TRBJ2-1; TRBD2 matches at 8 bases. Germline CDR1 and CDR2: MGHRA and YSYEKL. This CDR3 contains 14 residues. The CDR3 sequence is CASTQAGEENEQFF. The CDR3 DNA sequence: TGCGCCAGCACCCAAGCGGGAGAAGAAAATGAGCAGTTCTTC.

The V gene is TRBV10-3, the J gene TRBJ2-1, with 7 bases aligning to TRBD2. Looked up from germline, CDR1 is ENHRY and CDR2 is SYGVKD. The length of the CDR3 is 16 residues. J lost 0 bases, V lost 2 bases, and 4 bases had no gene match. CDR3: CAISEASGSSYNEQFF. The DNA of the CDR3 is TGTGCCATCAGTGAGGCTAGCGGAAGCTCCTACAATGAGCAGTTCTTC.

The genes are TRBV7-6 and TRBJ2-7, with 7 bases identical to TRBD2. The CDR3 covers 14 residues. CDR1 and CDR2 from the germline V gene are SGHVS and FNYEAQ. The V and J ends lost 3 bases and 3 bases, in that order; junction bases with no gene match: 5. The CDR3 spells CASSLSSGYYEQYF. The CDR3 DNA reads as TGTGCCAGCAGCTTGTCTAGCGGCTACTACGAGCAGTACTTC.

The chain combines TRBV5-1 with TRBJ2-1, with 16 nucleotides matching TRBD2. The length of the CDR3 is 17 residues. V was clipped by 4 bases and J by 8 bases; unmatched bases: 9. The germline V gene encodes CDR1 SGHRS and CDR2 YFSETQ. CDR3 sequence reads: CASSPGTSGRAVDEQFF. The DNA for the CDR3 is TGCGCCAGCAGCCCGGGGACTAGCGGGAGGGCCGTTGATGAGCAGTTCTTC.

With respect to this clone: The sample has other DNA sequences that encode this CDR3 too. The chain combines TRBV11-2 with TRBJ2-7; 9 nucleotides agree with TRBD1. The germline V gene encodes CDR1 SGHAT and CDR2 FQNNGV. J lost 4 bases, V lost 3 bases, and 4 bases had no gene match. The CDR3 contains 14 residues. This CDR3 reads CASSLGTGFYEQYF. CDR3 DNA: TGTGCCAGCAGCTTGGGGACAGGGTTTTACGAGCAGTACTTC.

The rearrangement uses TRBV7-2 and TRBJ2-4; D gene ambiguous. The CDR3 has 14 amino acids. From germline, CDR1 is SGHTA and CDR2 FQGNSA. The ends were cut back, 6 bases at V and 2 bases at J, with 11 bases in the middle. CDR3 amino acids: CASRGMEPKNIQYF. The CDR3 DNA sequence: TGTGCCAGCAGAGGGATGGAGCCCAAAAACATTCAGTACTTC.

The V gene is TRBV29-1, the J gene TRBJ2-1; TRBD2 might be the D (5 bases). Germline V lookup: CDR1 SQVTM, CDR2 ANQGSEA. Trimming took off 7 bases at V and 8 bases at J, with 21 bases between the two ends. This CDR3 contains 14 residues. Here the CDR3 DNA reads TGCAGCGGGGGAACCCTAACAATGCGGGATGAGCAGTTCTTC. Its translation is CSGGTLTMRDEQFF.